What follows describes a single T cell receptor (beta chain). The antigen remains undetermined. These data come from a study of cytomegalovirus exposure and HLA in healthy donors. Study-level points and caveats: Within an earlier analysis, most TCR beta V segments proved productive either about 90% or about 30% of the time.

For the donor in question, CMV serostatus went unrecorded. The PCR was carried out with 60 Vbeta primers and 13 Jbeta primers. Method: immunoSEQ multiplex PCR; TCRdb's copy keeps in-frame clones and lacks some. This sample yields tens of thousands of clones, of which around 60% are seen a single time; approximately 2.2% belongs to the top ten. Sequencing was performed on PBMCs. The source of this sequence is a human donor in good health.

The CDR3 coding sequence is TGTGCCGGCGGGACAGGGGGCATGATGCGTGGCTACACCTTC. It yields the protein CAGGTGGMMRGYTF. J is TRBJ1-2 and V is TRBV2; 12 positions agree with TRBD1. Unmatched junction bases numbered 11, after V lost 11 bases and J lost 7 bases. This CDR3 spans 14 amino acids. Germline V gene lookup returns CDR1 SNHLY and CDR2 FYNNEI.